The 11 T cell receptor delta chains reported below all come from one sample, sequenced in a study of γδ T cells in repeated Plasmodium falciparum infection listed by TCRdb under 2021. Library generation was performed with multiplex PCR. The instrument given in TCRdb is Illumina MiSeq. TCRdb reprocessed the public reads with the caller CATT; rows with the same DNA were merged afterwards. The sample table holds about 48,000 delta-chain clones, of which 1.6% were seen once. 6.5% to 9.5% of the sample is taken by the ten largest. For bulk TCR repertoire analysis, Vgamma9/Vdelta2+ and Vdelta2-negative gammadelta T cell populations were flow-sorted out of peripheral blood mononuclear cells. The sample comprised gamma-delta T cells from blood. These receptor sequences come from a pool of human donors (malaria-infected and uninfected, not separated).

Details on this clone: This likely traces to a read error, being one base from a far larger clone. Other DNA sequences in the sample encode the same CDR3. V gene TRDV1 combines with J gene TRDJ1, with D tentatively TRDD3 (5 bases). The J gene is absent in TCRdb and was assigned here via DNA matching to germline. Germline V CDR1 and CDR2: TSWWSYY, QGS. CDR3 length: 17 amino acids. This CDR3 reads CALGEGLFTVYTDKLIF. The CDR3 coding sequence is TGTGCCCTTGGGGAGGGTCTCTTTACGGTGTACACCGATAAACTCATCTTT.

This clone has ten or more counts. The TCRdb record carries a much larger clone's protein, which differs from this DNA's translation at residue 3; a read error is the likely cause, and the protein listed here is the DNA translation. This chain joins TRDV1 and TRDJ1; D might be TRDD2 or TRDD3, each matching 5 bases. The CDR3 runs to 15 residues. Germline CDR1 TSWWSYY, CDR2 QGS. The CDR3 sequence is CAIGELLVVQGKLIF. DNA for the CDR3: TGTGCTATTGGGGAACTCCTAGTAGTCCAGGGAAAACTCATCTTT.

This clone has a handful of counts. This may be a read error, as it is one base from a much larger clone. Other DNA sequences in the same sample also yield this CDR3. The rearrangement uses TRDV3 and TRDJ1, with TRDD3 identical over 7 bases. The CDR3 covers 17 residues. Germline V gene data show CDR1 as TVYSNPD and CDR2 as GDNSRS (reference sequence). The CDR3 is CALSSDLTGDNTDKLIF. The DNA for the CDR3 is TGTGCACTCAGCTCTGATCTTACTGGGGATAACACCGATAAACTCATCTTT.

Regarding this clone: TCRdb's entry gives the protein of a much larger clone, which mismatches this DNA's translation at residue 7, likely from a read error; the protein reported here is translated from the DNA. This chain links TRDV1 with TRDJ1; 13 bases map to TRDD3. Because TCRdb records no J gene, it was assigned here through a match of the DNA to germline. CDR3 length: 20 residues. J was trimmed by 1 base and V by 4 bases; bases with no gene match: 15. In germline, CDR1 is TSWWSYY, CDR2 QGS. The CDR3 nucleotides read TGTGCTCTTGGGGGGCGGCCCCCCTACTGGGGGATACGAATCACCGATAAACTCATCTTT. Translating it yields CALGGRPPYWGIRITDKLIF.

This clone was observed at least ten times. Relative to the germline gene, one junction end is altered; a read error may explain this. Other DNA sequences in this sample translate to the same CDR3. The chain has TRDV1 and TRDJ1; weak D call: TRDD3 (7 bases). Germline V gene data show CDR1 as TSWWSYY and CDR2 as QGS. This CDR3 comprises 20 residues. The CDR3 protein is CALGEVSYGVGEQYTDKLIF. The CDR3 bases are TGTGCTCTTGGGGAAGTGTCCTACGGGGTGGGGGAGCAATACACCGATAAACTAATCTTT.

In the case of this clone: The mismatch at residue 12 between this DNA's translation and the TCRdb protein of a much larger clone likely reflects a read error; the protein shown is translated from the DNA. The gene calls are TRDV1 and TRDJ1; 7 bases line up with TRDD3. Germline V gene lookup returns CDR1 TSWWSYY and CDR2 QGS. The CDR3 is made up of 14 amino acids. DNA of the CDR3: TGTGCTCTTGGGGAACGGATCTGGGGGGCTAAACCCATCTTT. Translated: CALGERIWGAKPIF.

For this clone: The protein TCRdb lists belongs to a much larger clone and differs from this DNA's translation at residue 3, which points to a read error; the protein shown is made from the DNA. The V call is TRDV1, the J call TRDJ1, with a possible D match to TRDD3 (5 bases). Germline V gene sequence: CDR1 TSWWSYY, CDR2 QGS. This CDR3 is 19 amino acids long. V gave up 10 bases and J gave up 4 bases, with 34 bases separating them. The CDR3 loop reads CAHALPPLYGTERIDKLIF. The CDR3 coding sequence is TGTGCTCATGCCCTCCCACCCTTATACGGGACTGAGCGTATCGATAAACTCATCTTT.

This clone was picked up many times. TCRdb's protein and the DNA translation differ at residue 10; the protein here comes from the DNA. The rearrangement uses TRDV2 and TRDJ1, with 9 bases lining up with TRDD3. The J gene is absent in TCRdb and was assigned here via DNA matching to germline. The J segment lost 2 bases and the V segment lost 1 base, leaving 16 bases of the junction unmatched. CDR1 GEAIGNYY and CDR2 EKD come from the germline V gene. The CDR3 loop spans 19 amino acids. The CDR3 coding sequence is TGTGCCTGTGACACTGTTGCACTGGGGGAAACGTCCAATACCGATAAACTCATCTTT. Protein sequence: CACDTVALGETSNTDKLIF.

This clone has more than one count but fewer than ten. This DNA's translation and the protein TCRdb lists, from a much larger clone, do not match at residue 6, likely due to a read error; the protein shown is translated from the DNA. The chain carries TRDV1 and TRDJ2; weak D call: TRDD3 (6 bases). The J gene comes from matching the DNA to germline here; TCRdb lacks it. This CDR3 is built from 15 residues. In germline, CDR1 is TSWWSYY, CDR2 QGS. Trimming left V 9 bases short and J 4 bases short, with 18 bases between. The CDR3 DNA follows: TGTGCTCTGACCTACAAAGGGATATCGACAGCACAACTCTTCTTT. It specifies CALTYKGISTAQLFF.

The table lists this clone with many counts. A V gene of TRDV2 was called, but no J gene was assigned; the table's D call of TRDD3 was not tested on the DNA. This CDR3 has 15 residues. From germline, CDR1 is GEAIGNYY and CDR2 EKD. This CDR3 reads CACDALLGGTDRLIF. The CDR3 coding sequence is TGTGCCTGTGACGCCTTACTGGGGGGGACAGATAGACTAATCTTT.

Regarding this clone: TCRdb assigns this DNA the protein of a much larger clone, which departs from its translation at residue 16; this likely reflects a read error, and the protein shown comes from translating the DNA. This rearrangement joins TRDV1 to TRDJ3, with D possibly matching TRDD3 (6 bases). The J gene, left out of TCRdb, was set here by checking the DNA against germline. V lost 0 bases and J lost 2, with 26 bases in between. CDR1 and CDR2 from the germline V gene are TSWWSYY and QGS. The length of the CDR3 is 23 residues. This chain's CDR3 is CALGELGFSLLNWEAWDTRQMFF. DNA for the CDR3: TGTGCTCTTGGGGAACTAGGGTTCAGTCTACTGAACTGGGAAGCCTGGGACACCCGACAGATGTTTTTC.